The 9 T cell receptor beta chains below come from one sample, sequenced in a study of blood T cell repertoires in COVID-19. TCRdb's copy holds only in-frame clones and misses some; the assay was immunoSEQ multiplex PCR. The sample lists 150,000 or so clones, approximately 80% occurring once. The sample was PBMCs or T cells enriched from blood (not recorded which). The receptors were gathered from a man in his sixties or seventies who had been exposed to COVID-19.

V gene TRBV3-1 (or the pseudogene TRBV3-2) combines with J gene TRBJ1-4, with TRBD1 identical over 9 bases. This CDR3 spans 16 amino acids. The V segment lost 4 bases and the J segment 8 bases; nucleotides outside the gene matches: 11. Germline V CDR1 and CDR2: LGHDT, YNNKEL (reference sequence). CDR3 sequence (DNA): TGTGCCAGCAGCCGGACATGGACAGGGGAGGGAGAAAAACTGTTTTTT. It yields the protein CASSRTWTGEGEKLFF.

This chain uses TRBV5-1 with TRBJ2-7; TRBD1 might be the D (6 bases). The CDR3 contains 11 residues. Germline CDR1 and CDR2: SGHRS and YFSETQ. Trimming cost V 5 bases and J 4 bases, with 7 bases left between them. CDR3 protein: CASSRGYEQYF. CDR3 DNA: TGCGCCAGCAGTAGGGGGTACGAGCAGTACTTC.

This rearrangement joins TRBV7-2 to TRBJ2-1; TRBD1 agrees at 8 bases. This CDR3 is 14 amino acids long. The germline V gene encodes CDR1 SGHTA and CDR2 FQGNSA. Losses at the gene ends were 1 base for V and 7 bases for J; bases not matched to a gene: 3. The CDR3 bases are TGTGCCAGCAGCTTAGTGCAGGGGGCAAATGAGCAGTTCTTC. Protein: CASSLVQGANEQFF.

Written as DNA, the CDR3 is TGCAGTGCTAGAGTGGGACAGGCTCAGTATTTT. Amino acid sequence: CSARVGQAQYF. The genes are TRBV20-1 and TRBJ2-3, with 8 positions matching TRBD1. This CDR3 comprises 11 residues. After removal of 1 base from V and 12 bases from J, the junction contained 3 bases not matched to a gene. In germline, CDR1 is DFQATT, CDR2 SNEGSKA (reference sequence).

Here the CDR3 DNA reads TGTGCCAGCAGCCAACTGCAGGGGAATCAGCCCCAGCATTTT. Its protein product is CASSQLQGNQPQHF. The rearrangement joins TRBV7-2 to TRBJ1-5; D is possibly TRBD1 (6 bases). Germline CDR1 SGHTA, CDR2 FQGNSA. This CDR3 is 14 amino acids long. V was trimmed by 5 bases and J by 4 bases, leaving 12 bases between them.

The rearrangement uses TRBV18 and TRBJ1-5, with D hard to call. CDR3 size: 15 residues. V lost 3 bases, J lost 0 bases, and 9 bases lay in between. Germline V CDR1 and CDR2: KGHSH, LQKENI. The CDR3 region is CASSPTEGSNQPQHF. The DNA for the CDR3 is TGTGCCAGCTCACCCACAGAGGGTAGCAATCAGCCCCAGCATTTT.

The V gene is TRBV3-1 (or the pseudogene TRBV3-2), the J gene TRBJ2-7; D possibly corresponds to TRBD2 (7 bases). CDR3 size: 17 residues. Between the trimmed V and J ends, which lost 4 bases and 3 bases, there was a span of 22 bases. CDR1 and CDR2 (germline): LGHDT, YNNKEL (reference sequence). The CDR3 loop reads CASSPFGGTRFNYEQYF. The DNA for the CDR3 is TGTGCCAGCAGCCCGTTCGGGGGGACACGTTTTAACTACGAGCAGTACTTC.

This clone was observed a handful of times. J is TRBJ1-1 and V is TRBV12-3 or TRBV12-4, with 7 bases lining up with TRBD1. The CDR3 has 13 amino acids. V trimming: 7 bases; J trimming: 6 bases; junction bases outside the gene matches: 8. The CDR3 sequence is CASMPSGGAEAFF. CDR3 in DNA: TGTGCCAGCATGCCCTCAGGGGGAGCTGAAGCTTTCTTT.

V is TRBV7-8 and J is TRBJ2-7, with D perhaps matching TRBD2 (6 bases). The germline CDR1 and CDR2 sequences are SGHVS and FQNEAQ. CDR3 length equals 12 residues. Trimming pared 2 bases from V and 6 bases from J, leaving 8 bases between. Written as DNA, the CDR3 is TGTGCCAGCAGCTTAATGGGGGGCGAGCAGTACTTC. It codes for CASSLMGGEQYF.